This entry is about one T cell receptor beta chain. Method: immunoSEQ multiplex PCR; TCRdb's copy keeps in-frame clones and lacks some. The sample includes tens of thousands of clones, about 90% of them seen just once. This sample was included in a study of blood T cell repertoires in COVID-19. Study-wide background: The samples span acute and convalescent COVID-19 from the United States, Italy and Spain. PBMCs, B-cell-depleted T cells, or T cells provided the cDNA or gDNA that made up the material.

V lost 6 bases and J lost 2; bases outside the gene matches: 5. The CDR3 totals 14 residues. Per the germline V gene, CDR1 is SQVTM and CDR2 is ANQGSEA. Sequenced input: peripheral blood. The chain joins TRBV29-1 to TRBJ2-7; 12 bases match TRBD1. The TCR was taken from a man in his fifties with COVID-19, enrolled during active disease. The CDR3 coding sequence is TGCAGCGTCATCCGGGACAGGGGGCCCTACGAGCAGTACTTC. As protein: CSVIRDRGPYEQYF.